These T cell receptor beta chains were read from a single sample in a study of regulatory T cells in long-lasting Graves disease. TCRdb used MiXCR to reprocess the multiplex PCR reads, holding one entry per CDR3 protein. Among 550,000 to 700,000 distinct CDR3 sequences listed, roughly a sixth were seen once. The same sample was also studied in work on T cells in Graves' hyperthyroidism and ophthalmopathy.

The sample consisted of peripheral blood mononuclear cells (PBMCs), taken at new diagnosis, from a patient treated with antithyroid drugs. The receptors stem from a man aged 18 to 29 with Graves disease. The CDR3 runs from the conserved cysteine through the conserved F or W. Fields, in order: clone size, J gene, V gene, D gene, CDR3 protein, CDR3 DNA. A D gene is named only where the DNA matches it firmly. Expanded clones get a size class; other rows say once, few or many, or leave the size out.

-,TRBJ2-6,TRBV9,TRBD2,CASSGLAGTGANVLTF,TGTGCCAGCAGTGGACTAGCGGGAACTGGGGCCAACGTCCTGACTTTC
many,TRBJ2-1,TRBV7-2,-,CASSLDGLSNEQFF,TGTGCCAGCAGCTTAGATGGGCTAAGCAATGAGCAGTTCTTC
-,TRBJ2-2,TRBV30,-,CAWSAQEGMSGELFF,TGTGCCTGGAGTGCCCAGGAGGGAATGAGCGGGGAGCTGTTTTTT
few,TRBJ1-2,TRBV30,TRBD1,CAWSTPGGGYTF,TGTGCCTGGAGCACCCCAGGGGGCGGCTACACCTTC
many,TRBJ2-1,TRBV7-9,TRBD2,CASSLGLAGGSHNEQFF,TGTGCCAGCAGCTTAGGGCTAGCGGGAGGCTCCCACAATGAGCAGTTCTTC
many,TRBJ2-7,TRBV27,TRBD2,CASSSFSSGRTYEQYF,TGTGCCAGCAGTTCTTTTTCGAGCGGGAGGACGTACGAGCAGTACTTC
many,TRBJ1-2,TRBV5-1,-,CASSPAETVDYGYTF,TGCGCCAGCAGCCCGGCGGAGACAGTGGACTATGGCTACACCTTC
few,TRBJ2-6,TRBV12-3/TRBV12-4,-,CASSFGRRFSGANVLTF,TGTGCCAGCAGTTTCGGACGCCGATTCTCTGGGGCCAACGTCCTGACTTTC
many,TRBJ1-5,TRBV6-1,-,CASSEGVYQPQHF,TGTGCCAGCAGCGAAGGGGTTTATCAGCCCCAGCATTTT
many,TRBJ1-2,TRBV27,TRBD1,CASSRKVGQNYGYTF,TGTGCCAGCAGTCGAAAAGTGGGACAGAACTATGGCTACACCTTC
-,TRBJ2-3,TRBV28,-,CASHSPDTQYF,TGTGCCAGCCACTCGCCAGATACGCAGTATTTT
few,TRBJ1-2,TRBV29-1,-,CSVDRTYGYTF,TGCAGCGTTGACAGGACCTATGGCTACACCTTC